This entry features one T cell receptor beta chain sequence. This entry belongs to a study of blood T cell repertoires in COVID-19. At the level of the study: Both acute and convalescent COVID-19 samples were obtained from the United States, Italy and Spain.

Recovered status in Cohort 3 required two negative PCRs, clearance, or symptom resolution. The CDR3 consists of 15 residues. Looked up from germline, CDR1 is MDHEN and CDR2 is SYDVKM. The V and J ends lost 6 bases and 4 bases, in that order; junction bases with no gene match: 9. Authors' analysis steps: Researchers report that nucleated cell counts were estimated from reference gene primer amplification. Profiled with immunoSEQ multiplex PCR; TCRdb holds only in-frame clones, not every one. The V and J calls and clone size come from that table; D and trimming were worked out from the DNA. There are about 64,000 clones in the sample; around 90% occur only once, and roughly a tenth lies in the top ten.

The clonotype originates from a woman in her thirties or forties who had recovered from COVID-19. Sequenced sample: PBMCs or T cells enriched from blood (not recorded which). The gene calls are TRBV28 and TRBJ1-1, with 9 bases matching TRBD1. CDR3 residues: CASRTVDRGTTEAFF. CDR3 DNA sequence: TGTGCCAGCAGAACCGTCGACAGGGGGACCACTGAAGCTTTCTTT.